Following are 23 T cell receptor beta chains from one sample sequenced in a study of blood T cell repertoires in COVID-19. Assay: immunoSEQ multiplex PCR; the TCRdb copy retains only in-frame clones and omits some. The sample contains some 150,000 clones, roughly 84% of which appear only once. Sequencing was done on a sample of peripheral blood. The receptors come from a human donor with acute or convalescent COVID-19. The donor label of this sample is uncertain.

This rearrangement joins TRBV2 to TRBJ2-3; possibly TRBD1 for D (6 bases). The CDR3 loop spans 14 amino acids. Germline CDR1 SNHLY, CDR2 FYNNEI. V was clipped by 7 bases and J by 2 bases, with 13 bases between them. The CDR3 spells CASIPGTYTDTQYF. In DNA, the CDR3 is TGTGCCAGCATTCCAGGGACATACACAGATACGCAGTATTTT. Using reference TRBV2 and TRBJ2-3 for the parts outside the CDR3, the full variable domain is EPEVTQTPSHQVTQMGQEVILRCVPISNHLYFYWYRQILGQKVEFLVSFYNNEISEKSEIFDDQFSVERPDGSNFTLKIRSTKLEDSAMYFCASIPGTYTDTQYFGPGTRLTVL.

This chain links TRBV7-9 with TRBJ2-2, with D possibly being TRBD2 (6 bases). CDR1 and CDR2 from the germline V gene are SEHNR and FQNEAQ (reference sequence). This CDR3 comprises 15 residues. Trimming cost V 5 bases and J 3 bases, with 13 bases left between them. CDR3 sequence reads: CASSPSGRDTGELFF. Written as DNA, the CDR3 is TGTGCCAGCAGCCCCTCCGGGAGAGACACCGGGGAGCTGTTTTTT.

This clone showed up just once. The chain uses TRBV28 and TRBJ1-1, with 7 bases aligning to TRBD1. CDR1 and CDR2 (germline): MDHEN, SYDVKM. The CDR3 is made up of 13 amino acids. With 7 bases clipped from V and 4 bases from J, the junction kept 6 bases outside the gene matches. The CDR3 DNA sequence: TGTGCCAGCAAAGGGACAGACGGCACTGAAGCTTTCTTT. Translating gives CASKGTDGTEAFF.

A few counts support this clone. The chain is built from TRBV27 and TRBJ2-7; no firm D call. Germline V CDR1 and CDR2: MNHEY, SMNVEV (reference sequence). The V end lost 5 bases, the J end lost 1 base, and 15 bases lay between the germline ends. This CDR3 has 15 amino acids. The CDR3 sequence: CASSDLQARSYEQYF. CDR3 DNA: TGTGCCAGCAGTGATCTGCAGGCCCGTTCCTACGAGCAGTACTTC.

Comments on this clone: Other DNA variants within this sample encode the same CDR3. The chain is built from TRBV3-1 (or the pseudogene TRBV3-2) and TRBJ1-5, with 11 positions matching TRBD1. The germline gives CDR1 LGHDT, CDR2 YNNKEL (reference sequence). The CDR3 has 16 residues. With V trimmed by 4 bases and J by 1 base, 3 bases remained unmatched. CDR3 nucleotides: TGTGCCAGCAGCCTCGGGACAGGGGGAAGCAATCAGCCCCAGCATTTT. The encoded protein is CASSLGTGGSNQPQHF.

The chain joins TRBV29-1 to TRBJ1-1; D not certain. Trimming removed 7 bases from V and 1 base from J, with 10 bases in between. CDR3 length equals 12 residues. Germline-derived CDR1 and CDR2 are SQVTM and ANQGSEA. In DNA, the CDR3 is TGCAGCGCAAATTTCCGGAACACTGAAGCTTTCTTT. It encodes CSANFRNTEAFF.

This clone was counted once. The genes are TRBV30 and TRBJ1-2; 8 bases map to TRBD1. The ends lost 0 bases at V and 5 bases at J; junction bases unmatched: 5. In germline, CDR1 is GTSNPN, CDR2 SVGIG (reference sequence). CDR3 length equals 14 residues. In DNA form, the CDR3 reads TGTGCCTGGAGTGTTACAGGGGGTTGGTATGGCTACACCTTC. It translates to CAWSVTGGWYGYTF.

The rearrangement joins TRBV5-4 to TRBJ2-3, with TRBD2 matching 8 bases. The CDR3 is 15 amino acids. Unmatched junction bases numbered 5, after V lost 1 base and J lost 4 bases. The germline gives CDR1 SGHNT, CDR2 YYREEE (reference sequence). The CDR3 nucleotides are TGTGCCAGCAGCTTGCGGACTAGCTTCTCAGATACGCAGTATTTT. Translating it yields CASSLRTSFSDTQYF.

V is TRBV19 and J is TRBJ2-5; perhaps TRBD2 as D (6 bases). The V and J ends lost 5 bases and 2 bases respectively, with 15 bases between them. Germline loops: CDR1 LNHDA, CDR2 SQIVND (reference sequence). The CDR3 is 15 residues long. CDR3 in DNA: TGTGCCAGTAGTCCGGGTTTAGCGGTACAAGAGACCCAGTACTTC. Protein: CASSPGLAVQETQYF.

The count of this clone is one. In DNA form, the CDR3 reads TGCAGCGTCCCACGGGGGAGAGAGACCCAGTACTTC. This encodes CSVPRGRETQYF. The rearrangement links TRBV29-1 to TRBJ2-5, with D tentatively TRBD2 (6 bases). With 6 bases removed from V and 4 bases from J, the gap between germline ends came to 12 bases. Germline-derived CDR1 and CDR2 are SQVTM and ANQGSEA. The length of the CDR3 is 12 residues.

CDR3 region: CASSVSQGTTIYF. The CDR3 DNA reads TGTGCCAGCAGCGTATCACAGGGGACGACCATATATTTT. This sequence joins TRBV9 and TRBJ1-3; 7 nucleotides align to TRBD1. J was trimmed by 10 bases and V by 1 base; bases with no gene match: 5. Germline V gene lookup returns CDR1 SGDLS and CDR2 YYNGEE. CDR3 length equals 13 residues.

The J gene is TRBJ2-3, the V gene TRBV30, with TRBD1 as a possible D gene (5 bases). Germline CDR1 is GTSNPN and CDR2 is SVGIG (reference sequence). The CDR3 has 14 amino acids. V lost 0 bases and J lost 2, with 9 bases in between. CDR3 sequence: CAWSVRQHTDTQYF. The CDR3 DNA reads as TGTGCCTGGAGTGTCCGACAGCACACAGATACGCAGTATTTT.

This clone was counted only a few times. The chain employs TRBV24-1 and TRBJ2-1, with 13 positions matching TRBD2. CDR3 length equals 16 residues. The junction had 4 bases not matched to a gene; V was cut back by 5 bases and J by 4 bases. In germline, CDR1 is KGHDR, CDR2 SFDVKD. For the CDR3, the DNA is TGTGCCACCAGTGCCGAACTAGCGGGAGGGTACAATGAGCAGTTCTTC. This translates into CATSAELAGGYNEQFF.

This clone was seen just once. The J gene is TRBJ2-1, the V gene TRBV29-1; D perhaps matches TRBD2 (5 bases). The V and J ends lost 3 bases and 7 bases respectively, with 22 bases between them. This CDR3 is 16 amino acids long. CDR1 SQVTM and CDR2 ANQGSEA come from the germline V gene. The CDR3 bases are TGCAGCGTTGACTTAGGTTCGGGAAAGGTAATAAATGAGCAGTTCTTC. It encodes CSVDLGSGKVINEQFF.

This chain links TRBV4-1 with TRBJ2-3; D possibly corresponds to TRBD2 (5 bases). The CDR3 length is 14 residues. Deletions cut 2 bases from V and 3 bases from J, with 9 bases between. Germline lookup yields CDR1 MGHRA and CDR2 YSYEKL. CDR3 sequence (DNA): TGCGCCAGCAGCCAATTAGGAGGAACAGATACGCAGTATTTT. Translated: CASSQLGGTDTQYF.

V usage is TRBV9 and J usage is TRBJ1-3; D remains unclear. CDR3 size: 16 residues. The V end lost 1 base, the J end lost 0 bases, and 11 bases lay between the germline ends. Per the germline V gene, CDR1 is SGDLS and CDR2 is YYNGEE. The CDR3 DNA is TGTGCCAGCAGCGTACGCACCGGTAGCTCTGGAAACACCATATATTTT. Translated, it gives CASSVRTGSSGNTIYF.

The chain couples TRBV27 to TRBJ1-1; D remains unclear. The CDR3 is 15 amino acids. V lost 0 bases to trimming and J lost 3 bases, with 11 bases between them. Germline assignment: CDR1 MNHEY and CDR2 SMNVEV (reference sequence). The CDR3 sequence is CASSLSWSGYTEAFF. Written as DNA, the CDR3 is TGTGCCAGCAGTTTATCGTGGTCGGGTTACACTGAAGCTTTCTTT.

This sequence joins TRBV13 and TRBJ1-2, with D hard to call. With 0 bases removed from V and 2 bases from J, the gap between germline ends came to 7 bases. Germline V lookup: CDR1 PRHDT, CDR2 FYEKMQ (reference sequence). The CDR3 covers 14 residues. CDR3 protein: CASSLGGQNYGYTF. DNA for the CDR3: TGTGCCAGCAGCTTAGGTGGGCAGAACTATGGCTACACCTTC.

The rearrangement links TRBV3-1 (or the pseudogene TRBV3-2) to TRBJ2-3; D is undetermined. Germline V gene lookup returns CDR1 LGHDT and CDR2 YNNKEL (reference sequence). V was pared by 5 bases and J by 6 bases, with 9 bases between. The CDR3 is made up of 12 amino acids. In nucleotides, the CDR3 is TGTGCCAGCAGCTACTCGGGTGATACGCAGTATTTT. Translated: CASSYSGDTQYF.

The sample holds a few counts of this clone. V usage is TRBV4-3 and J usage is TRBJ1-2; TRBD1 aligns across 11 bases. The J segment lost 3 bases and the V segment lost 1 base, leaving 7 bases of the junction unmatched. Germline CDR1 LGHNA, CDR2 YSLEER. This CDR3 spans 17 amino acids. CDR3 in DNA: TGCGCCAGCAGCCAAGGATTGGGACAGGGGGAATACTATGGCTACACCTTC. As protein: CASSQGLGQGEYYGYTF.

This chain links TRBV29-1 with TRBJ2-3, with D unclear. Per the germline V gene, CDR1 is SQVTM and CDR2 is ANQGSEA. This CDR3 has 10 residues. The CDR3 coding sequence is TGCACCACGGGTTCGGATACGCAGTATTTT. This encodes CTTGSDTQYF.

The chain recombines TRBV19 with TRBJ1-1; D call uncertain. The CDR3 loop spans 13 amino acids. CDR1 and CDR2 from the germline V gene are LNHDA and SQIVND (reference sequence). The V end lost 1 base, the J end lost 1 base, and 4 bases lay between the germline ends. DNA for the CDR3: TGTGCCAGTAGTATAGTGAGGAACACTGAAGCTTTCTTT. It encodes CASSIVRNTEAFF.

V gene TRBV2 combines with J gene TRBJ1-2; perhaps TRBD1 as D (5 bases). This CDR3 spans 12 amino acids. Trimming removed 4 bases from V and 8 bases from J, with 11 bases in between. CDR1 is SNHLY and CDR2 is FYNNEI in the germline V gene. The CDR3 here is CASSVEGPGYTF. The CDR3 region has the DNA TGTGCCAGCAGTGTGGAGGGGCCGGGCTACACCTTC.